This T cell receptor (beta chain) was captured by sequencing in a study of shared clonotypes between healthy human individuals. About the research overall: CD4 naive and memory got three plates each, CD8 naive two, CD8 memory one.

Naivety among CD8 cells was defined by CD45RO negativity and positive CCR7 selection, thereby excluding terminally differentiated effector memory CD45RA+ cells. Looked up from germline, CDR1 is MNHEY and CDR2 is SMNVEV (reference sequence). Trimming stripped 3 bases from V and 8 bases from J, with 11 bases between. This CDR3 is built from 14 residues. Each PCR replicate from the sorted subsets contained roughly 210 ng DNA, which is some 30,000 T cell genomes. Some clones are missing from TCRdb's copy, which holds only in-frame ones; the method was immunoSEQ multiplex PCR. The sample consists of some 2,000,000 clones, about 95% of them appearing once. As regards this clone: The target antigen is unknown.

Study results and limitations: Non-shared clonotypes showed lower generation probabilities than clonotypes common to all four donors. Naive CD4 clonotype sharing across a few donors was 4% to 5%.

The chain links TRBV27 to TRBJ1-6, with TRBD1 as a possible D gene (5 bases). The sequence was collected from a man aged 18-30 years in good health. The sequenced sample was naive CD8+ T cells sorted from blood. This CDR3 reads CASSFTGTDSPLHF. The DNA for the CDR3 is TGTGCCAGCAGTTTTACGGGGACGGATTCACCCCTCCACTTT.